This T cell receptor (beta chain) came from a study of T cell changes during pregnancy in multiple sclerosis (dated by TCRdb to the late 2010s). As for the study more broadly: The study looked at changes in the T cell repertoire across pregnancy in women with multiple sclerosis.

The germline V gene encodes CDR1 SEHNR and CDR2 FQNEAQ (reference sequence). V and J lose 3 bases and 11 bases, and a span of 17 bases separates them. Counted from cysteine to phenylalanine, this CDR3 has 13 amino acids. Only the CDR3 part of the read is kept: 39 bases, read in frame from the first base. Worth noting for this clone: The antigen it binds to is not known. Base qualities were left out, and no much larger clone turns up one base away.

Libraries were built with the immunoSEQ multiplex PCR assay. Sourced from immuneACCESS, this table was stored by TCRdb with only in-frame sequences that have V and J called. A share of the clones is absent; for the studies checked, an unresolved V gene accounts for under half, and the remainder has no known explanation. The sample table lists 35,000 to 45,000 clones, 91% of them with a count of one. Around 0.47% of the sample is taken by the ten largest. The source was CD4+ T cells from peripheral blood mononuclear cells, collected in the second trimester of pregnancy. The chain employs TRBV7-9 and TRBJ2-7; the D gene is possibly TRBD1, with 5 bases matching. The receptor was derived from a female donor in good health, enrolled as a control in a pregnancy study. The bases are TGTGCCAGCAGCTTGTTCCAGGGCTCTGAGAAGTACTTC. Translated, it reads CASSLFQGSEKYF. Supplemented by the reference TRBV7-9 and TRBJ2-7 proteins around the CDR3, the complete variable domain is DTGVSQNPRHKITKRGQNVTFRCDPISEHNRLYWYRQTLGQGPEFLTYFQNEAQLEKSRLLSDRFSAERPKGSFSTLEIQRTEQGDSAMYLCASSLFQGSEKYFGPGTRLTVT.